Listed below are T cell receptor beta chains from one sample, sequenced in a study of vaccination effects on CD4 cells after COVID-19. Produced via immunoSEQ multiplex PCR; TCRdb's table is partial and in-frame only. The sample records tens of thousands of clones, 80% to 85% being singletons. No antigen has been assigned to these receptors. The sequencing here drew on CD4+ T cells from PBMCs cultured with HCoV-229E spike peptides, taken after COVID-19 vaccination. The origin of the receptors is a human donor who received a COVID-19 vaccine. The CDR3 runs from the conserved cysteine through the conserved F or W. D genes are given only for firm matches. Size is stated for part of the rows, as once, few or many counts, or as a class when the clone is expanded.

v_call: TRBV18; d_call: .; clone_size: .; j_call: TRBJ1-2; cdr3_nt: TGTGCCAGCTCACCACTGGACACCACTAACTATGGCTACACCTTC; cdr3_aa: CASSPLDTTNYGYTF
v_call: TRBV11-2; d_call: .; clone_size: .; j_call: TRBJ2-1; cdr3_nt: TGTGCCAGCAGCAACTCAAATTACAATGAGCAGTTCTTC; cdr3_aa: CASSNSNYNEQFF
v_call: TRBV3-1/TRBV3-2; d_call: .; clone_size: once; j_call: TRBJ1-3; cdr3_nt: TGTGCCAGCAGCCAAGTTGGTAGGGGAAACACCATATATTTT; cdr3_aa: CASSQVGRGNTIYF
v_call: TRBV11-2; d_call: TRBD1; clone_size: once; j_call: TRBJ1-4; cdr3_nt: TGTGCCAGCAGCCCCTGGACAGGGGCTAATGAAAAACTGTTTTTT; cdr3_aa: CASSPWTGANEKLFF
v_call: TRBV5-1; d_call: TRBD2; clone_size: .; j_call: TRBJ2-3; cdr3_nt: TGCGCCAGCAGCTTGGAAGGACTAGCGGGGCCCACAGATACGCAGTATTTT; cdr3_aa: CASSLEGLAGPTDTQYF
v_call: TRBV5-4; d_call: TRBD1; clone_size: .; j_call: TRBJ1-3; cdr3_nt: TGTGCCAGCAGCTTGTCGGGACAGGGAAACACCATATATTTT; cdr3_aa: CASSLSGQGNTIYF
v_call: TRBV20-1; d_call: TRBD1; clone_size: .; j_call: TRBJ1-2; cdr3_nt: TGCAGTGCTAGTGGGACAGCCTATGGCTACACCTTC; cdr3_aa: CSASGTAYGYTF
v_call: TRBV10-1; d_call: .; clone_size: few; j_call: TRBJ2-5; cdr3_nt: TGCGCCAGCAGCAACAGGGCCACGGATAAAGAGACCCAGTACTTC; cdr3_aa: CASSNRATDKETQYF
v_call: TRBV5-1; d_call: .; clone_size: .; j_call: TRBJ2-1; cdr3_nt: TGCGCCAGCAGCTTGGTTGCAGATTACAATGAGCAGTTCTTC; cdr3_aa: CASSLVADYNEQFF
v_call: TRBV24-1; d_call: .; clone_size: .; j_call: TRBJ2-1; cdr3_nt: TGTGCCACCAGTGATCCTTCAGGGGTGGTCTACAATGAGCAGTTCTTC; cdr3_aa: CATSDPSGVVYNEQFF
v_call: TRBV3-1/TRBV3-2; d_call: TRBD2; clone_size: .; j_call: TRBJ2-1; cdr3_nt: TGTGCCAGCAGCCGACAGACTAGCGGGGGGGCCAATGAGCAGTTCTTC; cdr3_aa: CASSRQTSGGANEQFF
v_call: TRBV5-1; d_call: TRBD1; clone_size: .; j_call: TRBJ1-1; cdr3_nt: TGCGCCAGCAGCTTGGATGGACAGGGGGGTGAAGCTTTCTTT; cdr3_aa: CASSLDGQGGEAFF
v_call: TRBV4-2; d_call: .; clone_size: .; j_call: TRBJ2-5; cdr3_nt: TGTGCCAGCAGCCGGAAGGACAAACAAGAGACCCAGTACTTC; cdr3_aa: CASSRKDKQETQYF
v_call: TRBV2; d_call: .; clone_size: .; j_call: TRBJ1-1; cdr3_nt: TGTGCCAGCAGCCCCTCCTCGGGAGGATCGGCTTTCTTT; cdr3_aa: CASSPSSGGSAFF
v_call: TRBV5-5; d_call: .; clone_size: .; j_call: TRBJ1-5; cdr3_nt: TGTGCCAGCAGCTTGGGACAGATCAATCAGCCCCAGCATTTT; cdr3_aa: CASSLGQINQPQHF
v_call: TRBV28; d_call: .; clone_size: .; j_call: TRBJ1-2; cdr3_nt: TGTGCCAGCAGTTCAACGACTTTATATGGCTACACCTTC; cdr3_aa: CASSSTTLYGYTF
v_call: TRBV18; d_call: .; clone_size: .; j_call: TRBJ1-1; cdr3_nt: TGTGCCAGCTCACCAAGGGTCCCCGGGGGTAGCACTGAAGCTTTCTTT; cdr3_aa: CASSPRVPGGSTEAFF
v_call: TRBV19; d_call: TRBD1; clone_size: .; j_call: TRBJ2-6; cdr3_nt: TGTGCCAGTAGTATCAGGGGGCAGTATACTGGGGCCAACGTCCTGACTTTC; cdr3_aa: CASSIRGQYTGANVLTF
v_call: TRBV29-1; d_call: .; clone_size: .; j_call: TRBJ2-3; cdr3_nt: TGCAGCGTTGATTCGGATACGCAGTATTTT; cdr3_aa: CSVDSDTQYF
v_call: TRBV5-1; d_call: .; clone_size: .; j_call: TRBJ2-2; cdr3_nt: TGCGCCAGCAGCTTGGCCTCAGGAGCCTCGAACACCGGGGAGCTGTTTTTT; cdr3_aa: CASSLASGASNTGELFF
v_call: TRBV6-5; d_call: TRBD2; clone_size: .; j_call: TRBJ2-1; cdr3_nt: TGTGCCAGCATTGCTACTAGCGGGGTTGCGTTCTTC; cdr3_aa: CASIATSGVAFF
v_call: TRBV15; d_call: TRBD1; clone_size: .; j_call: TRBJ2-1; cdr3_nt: TGTGCCACCAGCAGAAGGGGGACAGGGGGAGGTAATGAGCAGTTCTTC; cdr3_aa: CATSRRGTGGGNEQFF
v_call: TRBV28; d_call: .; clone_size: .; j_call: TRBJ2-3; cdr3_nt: TGTGCCACCCGCGGAGGGGGAGGGGTTACGACGCAGTATTTT; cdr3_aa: CATRGGGGVTTQYF
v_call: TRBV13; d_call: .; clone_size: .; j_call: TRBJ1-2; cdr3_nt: TGTGCCAGCAGCTTAGGGAGGGGCTCTAACTATGGCTACACCTTC; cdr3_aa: CASSLGRGSNYGYTF
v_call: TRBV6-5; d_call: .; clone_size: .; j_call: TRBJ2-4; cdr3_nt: TGTGCCAGCAGTTACGGATCGGGGCCCTCTAACATTCAGTACTTC; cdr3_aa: CASSYGSGPSNIQYF
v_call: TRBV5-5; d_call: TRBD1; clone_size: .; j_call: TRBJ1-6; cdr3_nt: TGTGCCAGCAGCTTGGAGGGACAGGGGAATTCACCCCTCCACTTT; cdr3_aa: CASSLEGQGNSPLHF
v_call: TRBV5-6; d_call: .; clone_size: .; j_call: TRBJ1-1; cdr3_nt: TGTGCCAGCAGCTCATGGACCAGGCGAACTGAAGCTTTCTTT; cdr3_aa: CASSSWTRRTEAFF
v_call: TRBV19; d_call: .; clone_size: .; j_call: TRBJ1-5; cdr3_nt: TGTGCCAGTAGTAGTAAGGGTACAAGCAATCAGCCCCAGCATTTT; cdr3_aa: CASSSKGTSNQPQHF
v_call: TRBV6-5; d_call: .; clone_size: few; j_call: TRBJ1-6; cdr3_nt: TGTGCCAGCAATAGCCGGACAGCTTATAATTCACCCCTCCACTTT; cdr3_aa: CASNSRTAYNSPLHF
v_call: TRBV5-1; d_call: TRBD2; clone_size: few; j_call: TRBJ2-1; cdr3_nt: TGCGCCAGCAGCGATGGGACTAGCTATCAGCAGGGCGATGAGCAGTTCTTC; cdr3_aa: CASSDGTSYQQGDEQFF
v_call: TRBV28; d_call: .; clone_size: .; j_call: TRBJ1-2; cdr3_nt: TGTGCCAGCAGTTCCACCAGGGGTTGGCAGGGGAACTATGGCTACACCTTC; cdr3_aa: CASSSTRGWQGNYGYTF
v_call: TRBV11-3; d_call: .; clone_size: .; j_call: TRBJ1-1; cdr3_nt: TGTGCCAGCAGCCGGGGTGGGGGAAACACTGAAGCTTTCTTT; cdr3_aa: CASSRGGGNTEAFF
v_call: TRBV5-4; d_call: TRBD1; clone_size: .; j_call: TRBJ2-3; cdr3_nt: TGTGCCAGCAGCTCCGGGACAGATACAGATACGCAGTATTTT; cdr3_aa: CASSSGTDTDTQYF
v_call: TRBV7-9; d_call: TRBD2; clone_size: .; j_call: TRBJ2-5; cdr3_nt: TGTGCCAGCAGACTAGCGGGGGGGCCGGCGGAGACCCAGTACTTC; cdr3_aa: CASRLAGGPAETQYF
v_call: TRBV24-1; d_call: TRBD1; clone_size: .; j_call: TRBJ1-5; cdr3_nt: TGTGCCACCAGTGACCGCTTCAGGGGGCAGTATCAGCCCCAGCATTTT; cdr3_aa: CATSDRFRGQYQPQHF
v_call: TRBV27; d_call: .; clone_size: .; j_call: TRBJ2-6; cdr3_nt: TGTGCCAGTTCGATACGGGGGCTCGGGGCCAACGTCCTGACTTTC; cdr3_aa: CASSIRGLGANVLTF
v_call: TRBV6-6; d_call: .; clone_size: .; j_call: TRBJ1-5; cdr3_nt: TGTGCCAGCACTTTCCCGGGCGGAAGCAATCAGCCCCAGCATTTT; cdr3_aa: CASTFPGGSNQPQHF